This TCR beta chain stems from a study of OX40 agonist ivuxolimab in advanced cancers. The repertoire was sequenced with immunoSEQ multiplex PCR; TCRdb's copy has only in-frame clones and lacks some. This table has roughly 12,000 clones, 80% to 90% appearing once. Autoimmune disease history or systemic immunosuppression barred patients. The CDR3 consists of 14 residues. Germline V gene sequence: CDR1 SGHVS, CDR2 FQNEAQ. The sequence was obtained from an adult with an advanced solid tumor such as melanoma, head and neck, liver or kidney cancer. The chain recombines TRBV7-8 with TRBJ2-5; perhaps TRBD2 as D (6 bases). The DNA matches TRBJ2-7 better at its end, which makes the J call doubtful. The sample in question was CD4+ or CD8+ T cells sorted from blood, obtained in a trial of the OX40 agonist ivuxolimab. CDR3 DNA sequence: TGTGCCAGCAGCCCGACGCGGGGTAGGGACGAGCAGTACTTC. Its translation is CASSPTRGRDEQYF.